These 13 T cell receptor beta chains share one sample of origin, sequenced in a study of blood T cell repertoires in COVID-19. The assay was immunoSEQ multiplex PCR, and TCRdb's table has in-frame clones only and misses some. The profile shows fewer than 200,000 clones, more than 70% of them singletons. Sequencing input: PBMCs or T cells enriched from blood (not recorded which). The receptors shown here come from a woman between 50 and 59 years old in a cohort exposed to, infected with or recovered from COVID-19 (not recorded which).

This clone has just one count. The chain uses TRBV19 and TRBJ1-4; D may be TRBD1 (5 bases). Germline loops: CDR1 LNHDA, CDR2 SQIVND (reference sequence). The CDR3 runs 15 residues. V lost 6 bases, J lost 7 bases, and 18 bases lay in between. In nucleotides, the CDR3 is TGTGCCAGTAGACCGAGACAGCCGACCGGTGAAAAACTGTTTTTT. Translation gives CASRPRQPTGEKLFF.

Here the CDR3 reads CASSSQGFSDTEAFF. The CDR3 nucleotides are TGCGCCAGCAGCTCCCAGGGGTTTTCGGACACTGAAGCTTTCTTT. The chain has TRBV5-1 and TRBJ1-1; the D gene is possibly TRBD1 (6 bases). Trimming shortened V by 3 bases and J by 3 bases, and 15 bases separated the two germline ends. The CDR3 runs 15 residues. CDR1 is SGHRS and CDR2 is YFSETQ in the germline V gene.

The chain joins TRBV10-3 to TRBJ2-3; 10 bases are shared with TRBD2. With 6 bases clipped from V and 0 bases from J, the junction kept 9 bases outside the gene matches. The germline V gene encodes CDR1 ENHRY and CDR2 SYGVKD. The CDR3 is 17 residues long. The DNA for the CDR3 is TGTGCCATCAGGAAAGCGGGAGGGCCTCCTAGCACAGATACGCAGTATTTT. This translates into CAIRKAGGPPSTDTQYF.

The chain couples TRBV19 to TRBJ2-7, with 7 bases identical to TRBD2. The CDR3 is made up of 14 amino acids. CDR1 and CDR2 from the germline V gene are LNHDA and SQIVND (reference sequence). J gave up 5 bases and V 5 bases, and 9 bases lay outside the gene matches. The CDR3 nucleotides are TGTGCCAGTAGTGCCCGACGGGGGGAACACGAGCAGTACTTC. Encoded protein: CASSARRGEHEQYF.

V and J are TRBV19 and TRBJ2-1, with TRBD2 identical over 9 bases. Germline V gene lookup returns CDR1 LNHDA and CDR2 SQIVND (reference sequence). The junction had 3 bases not matched to a gene; V was cut back by 6 bases and J by 9 bases. The CDR3 is 12 amino acids. In DNA form, the CDR3 reads TGTGCCAGTAGGAGCGGGGGGACTGAGCAGTTCTTC. It codes for CASRSGGTEQFF. Variable domain in full (rest from reference TRBV19 and TRBJ2-1): DGGITQSPKYLFRKEGQNVTLSCEQNLNHDAMYWYRQDPGQGLRLIYYSQIVNDFQKGDIAEGYSVSREKKESFPLTVTSAQKNPTAFYLCASRSGGTEQFFGPGTRLTVL.

The CDR3 reads CASSESGVSYGYTF. DNA of the CDR3: TGTGCCAGCAGTGAATCGGGGGTCTCCTATGGCTACACCTTC. This chain links TRBV2 with TRBJ1-2, with D possibly being TRBD1 (5 bases). Per the germline V gene, CDR1 is SNHLY and CDR2 is FYNNEI. The CDR3 sequence is 14 residues long. V was shortened by 2 bases and J by 4 bases, with 11 bases between the two germline ends.

V usage is TRBV5-1 and J usage is TRBJ1-6, with a tentative D call TRBD1 (5 bases). CDR1 is SGHRS, CDR2 YFSETQ, per germline. Trimming shortened V by 0 bases and J by 8 bases, and 12 bases separated the two germline ends. CDR3 size: 15 residues. CDR3 region: CASSLVGALDSPLHF. The CDR3 nucleotides are TGCGCCAGCAGCTTGGTAGGGGCCTTGGATTCACCCCTCCACTTT.

The V gene is TRBV5-4, the J gene TRBJ1-1, with D perhaps matching TRBD1 (6 bases). The CDR3 has 15 residues. V lost 4 bases, J lost 4 bases, and 17 bases lay in between. Germline lookup yields CDR1 SGHNT and CDR2 YYREEE (reference sequence). This CDR3 reads CASSQENRVGTEAFF. Here the CDR3 DNA reads TGTGCCAGCAGCCAAGAGAACAGGGTAGGCACTGAAGCTTTCTTT.

This chain uses TRBV18 with TRBJ1-2; 10 bases match TRBD1. Germline loops: CDR1 KGHSH, CDR2 LQKENI. CDR3 length: 16 residues. Germline trimming cut 3 bases from V and 3 bases from J; bases unmatched to any gene: 7. The CDR3 DNA is TGTGCCAGCTCACCGTCCGGGACAGGGGACGACTATGGCTACACCTTC. It specifies CASSPSGTGDDYGYTF.

The rearrangement joins TRBV11-1 to TRBJ2-3, with TRBD1 matching over 7 bases. CDR1 and CDR2 (germline): SGHAT, FQDESV (reference sequence). Trimming took 3 bases from V and 5 from J; bases not matched to a gene: 8. CDR3 length equals 15 residues. This chain's CDR3 is CASSFTQGLGDTQYF. In DNA form, the CDR3 reads TGTGCCAGCAGCTTCACACAGGGGCTGGGAGATACGCAGTATTTT. Complete variable domain (other parts from reference TRBV11-1 and TRBJ2-3): EAEVAQSPRYKITEKSQAVAFWCDPISGHATLYWYRQILGQGPELLVQFQDESVVDDSQLPKDRFSAERLKGVDSTLKIQPAELGDSAMYLCASSFTQGLGDTQYFGPGTRLTVL.

The V gene is TRBV24-1, the J gene TRBJ1-1; TRBD1 agrees at 9 bases. The junction had 5 bases not matched to a gene; V was cut back by 6 bases and J by 4 bases. Germline CDR1 reads KGHDR; CDR2 reads SFDVKD. CDR3 length equals 14 residues. CDR3 sequence reads: CATSRTGASTEAFF. CDR3 sequence (DNA): TGTGCCACCAGTCGGACAGGGGCGAGCACTGAAGCTTTCTTT.

V and J are TRBV15 and TRBJ1-1, with 9 bases that match TRBD1. This CDR3 region has 16 residues. From germline, CDR1 is LNHNV and CDR2 YYDKDF (reference sequence). V was clipped by 0 bases and J by 5 bases; unmatched bases: 7. The CDR3 is CATSRDLGTGYTEAFF. The CDR3 DNA sequence: TGTGCCACCAGCAGAGATTTAGGGACAGGGTATACTGAAGCTTTCTTT.

This sequence joins TRBV3-1 (or the pseudogene TRBV3-2) and TRBJ1-3; D not resolved. The V gene's germline CDR1 is LGHDT and CDR2 YNNKEL (reference sequence). Trimming removed 4 bases at V and 4 bases at J, with 11 bases between. CDR3 length: 14 residues. For the CDR3, the DNA is TGTGCCAGCAGCCTCACAATTGCAGGAAACACCATATATTTT. Protein product: CASSLTIAGNTIYF.